The clone carrying this T cell receptor beta chain was detected once. Antigen specificity is unknown. Per the germline V gene, CDR1 is MNHEY and CDR2 is SVGAGI. This CDR3 is 16 amino acids long. V dropped 2 bases and J dropped 0 bases, with 11 bases sitting between them. This entry belongs to a study of shared clonotypes between healthy human individuals. A CD45RA-negative memory subset and a CD45RA+ naive subset were separated from the CD4+ cells. The data were produced by immunoSEQ multiplex PCR, yet TCRdb's version contains in-frame clones alone and is incomplete. The table includes about 960,000 clones, approximately 80% detected once. Study results and caveats: Relative to clonotypes present in all four donors, those not shared had lower generation probabilities. Among donors, the sharing of clonotypes was expected to be influenced by sequencing depth.

The rearrangement links TRBV6-5 to TRBJ1-3; D is unclear. Sequencing used memory CD4+ T cells sorted from blood. Noted subset: CD45RA-negative fraction. This TCR came from a man aged 18 to 30 in good health. CDR3 sequence (DNA): TGTGCCAGCAGTTACGGCGGCCTCGGCTCTGGAAACACCATATATTTT. Its translation is CASSYGGLGSGNTIYF.